This T cell receptor beta chain is drawn from a study of cytomegalovirus exposure and HLA in healthy donors. This clone was seen a handful of times. PCR used 60 Vbeta primers and 13 Jbeta primers. TCRdb's table, derived via immunoSEQ multiplex PCR, lists solely in-frame clones and lacks some. The sample contains 90,000 to 140,000 clones, roughly 12% of which appear only once. This CDR3 has 19 amino acids. Germline CDR1 SGDLS, CDR2 YYNGEE. V gave up 0 bases and J gave up 3 bases; unmatched junction bases: 12. Sequencing was done on a sample of PBMCs. The gene calls are TRBV9 and TRBJ2-2; 9 bases line up with TRBD2. This clonotype was sampled from a man between 35 and 55 years old in good health and CMV-seropositive. The CDR3 spells CASSVAGLARMGDTGELFF. For the CDR3, the DNA is TGTGCCAGCAGCGTAGCTGGACTAGCGCGAATGGGGGACACCGGGGAGCTGTTTTTT.